This T cell receptor beta chain was recorded in a study of human T cells and chemical hapten exposure. Inclusive of both ends, the CDR3 amounts to 10 amino acids. Time point given: patch test 1, 2 weeks after DPC sensitization. Treatment described: therapeutic diphenylcyclopropenone sensitization with weekly scalp DPC. The template was total RNA from unfractionated whole blood. This clonotype was recorded many times. The final CDR3 position lacks the conserved phenylalanine or tryptophan, pointing to a likely read error. The DNA is omitted, as the CDR3 cannot be located on it reliably, and the CDR3 follows TCRdb's listing. TCRdb independently ran MiXCR on the RACE reads; one entry per CDR3 protein. Seen here are 39,000 or so distinct CDR3 sequences, 3% to 4.5% observed once, and the top ten hold around 28%.

The V and J genes are TRBV21-1 and TRBJ1-1. TRBV21-1 is labeled a pseudogene. The source material was whole blood, sampled in connection with sensitization to the hapten diphenylcyclopropenone (DPC). The TCR comes from a man in his forties or fifties with alopecia areata. Some clones in this sample may be carry-over from other donors' samples. The CDR3 here is CASSKVQGSR.